This T cell receptor (beta chain) was retrieved from a study of OX40 agonist ivuxolimab in advanced cancers. Findings and caveats of the study: Normalized expansion of T-cell clones was also low for some nonresponders.

TCRdb keeps only in-frame clones here, not all; method: immunoSEQ multiplex PCR. This sample has tens of thousands of clones; 91% occur once, and the top ten carry about 8.7%. Details on this clone: Its antigen remains unknown.

V lost 7 bases and J 1 base, leaving 22 bases between the germline ends. The CDR3 has 17 residues. Per the germline V gene, CDR1 is SNHLY and CDR2 is FYNNEI. This chain uses TRBV2 with TRBJ2-5; D assignment may be TRBD1 or TRBD2 (5 bases each). This sequence was found in an adult with an advanced solid tumor such as melanoma, head and neck, liver or kidney cancer. The source material was CD4+ or CD8+ T cells sorted from blood, sampled in a trial of the OX40 agonist ivuxolimab. For the CDR3, the DNA is TGTGCCAGCACTCGAGAGGGTATTGGACAACTCCAAGAGACCCAGTACTTC. It encodes CASTREGIGQLQETQYF.